This TCR beta chain was recorded in a study of cytomegalovirus exposure and HLA in healthy donors. Use of 60 Vbeta and 13 Jbeta primers characterized the PCR. The protocol was immunoSEQ multiplex PCR, while the TCRdb copy is restricted to in-frame clones and leaves out a portion. The repertoire holds roughly 190,000 clones, roughly 80% seen once, with around 3.2% in the top ten. Trimming removed 4 bases from V and 3 bases from J; junction bases left unmatched: 6. The CDR3 runs 16 residues. Germline V CDR1 and CDR2: SGHRS, YFSETQ. The sample consisted of PBMCs. This rearrangement joins TRBV5-1 to TRBJ2-5; 13 nucleotides line up with TRBD2. The sequence derives from a female donor in good health and CMV-seronegative. CDR3 residues: CASSRVLAGGEETQYF. The CDR3 bases are TGCGCCAGCAGCCGAGTACTAGCGGGGGGGGAAGAGACCCAGTACTTC.